Listed here is a single T cell receptor (beta chain). The record originates from a study of blood T cell repertoires in COVID-19. About the research overall: Italy, Spain and the United States were the sources of the convalescent and acute COVID-19 samples.

Here immunoSEQ multiplex PCR was the method, and the copy in TCRdb shows in-frame clones only, minus some. The table lists 360,000 or so clones, about 90% of them singletons. V was trimmed by 1 base and J by 2 bases, leaving 14 bases between them. The germline CDR1 and CDR2 sequences are SQVTM and ANQGSEA. This CDR3 comprises 15 residues. The source material was PBMCs or T cells enriched from blood (not recorded which). This TCR came from a woman in her thirties who had recovered from COVID-19. The chain joins TRBV29-1 to TRBJ2-5; tentative D call: TRBD2 (5 bases). CDR3 sequence: CSVEVRGGPQETQYF. The DNA of the CDR3 is TGCAGCGTTGAAGTTCGTGGAGGTCCTCAAGAGACCCAGTACTTC.